This TCR beta chain was identified in a study of shared clonotypes between healthy human individuals. Findings of the study overall: Expectations were that clonotype sharing among donors would be affected by sequencing depth. Memory subsets generally showed smaller estimated richness than naive subsets did.

The method was immunoSEQ multiplex PCR; TCRdb's version includes in-frame clones alone and lacks a portion of them. The repertoire holds around 1 million clones, with over 60% as singletons. V was clipped by 4 bases and J by 1 base; unmatched bases: 3. CDR1 is ENHRY, CDR2 SYGVKD, per germline. The CDR3 extends over 16 amino acids. Points on this clone: Its antigen is not identified. At the DNA level, this CDR3 is encoded by other sequences in the same sample as well.

The specimen sequenced was memory CD4+ T cells sorted from blood. Stated subset: CD45RA-negative fraction. The chain is built from TRBV10-3 and TRBJ2-2, with TRBD1 matching over 10 bases. This TCR was recovered from a man between 18 and 35 years old in good health. CDR3 amino acids: CAISGTGGLNTGELFF. The CDR3 nucleotides are TGTGCCATCAGTGGGACAGGGGGTTTGAACACCGGGGAGCTGTTTTTT.